The present entry profiles one TCR beta chain with its context. What it recognizes is unknown. CDR1 and CDR2 (germline): LGHNA, YSLEER. This CDR3 contains 13 residues. Between the trimmed V and J ends, which lost 5 bases and 3 bases, there was a span of 9 bases. The sample belongs to a study of T-cell reconstitution after alpha-beta-depleted transplantation in children. Unique molecular identifiers were incorporated into the prepared TCRbeta library. TCRdb redid the calling of the PCR reads with MiXCR, one entry per CDR3 protein. The data show about 200,000 distinct CDR3 sequences, with approximately 17% seen just once and about 39% held by the top ten. Study conclusions and caveats: T-cell counts and diversity were attributed mostly to newly produced T cells one year after transplant. Day-60 TCRbeta diversity that was high in some patients was derived from surviving recipient T cells and thymic progenitors. Reported findings indicate that, about two months after transplant, alpha-beta T cells came from several hundred expanded clones, which were derived from non-depleted graft cells.

The genes are TRBV4-3 and TRBJ2-3; D is ambiguous. Here the sequenced sample was PBMCs, mostly from graft donor cells, taken 360 days after TCRalphabeta/CD19-depleted stem cell transplant. The receptor comes from a male patient aged 2-15 years who had a stem cell transplant for acute lymphoblastic leukemia, so the T cells may come from the graft donor. CDR3 nucleotide sequence: TGCGCCAGCAGCGTAGCCGCGACAGATACGCAGTATTTT. This sequence encodes CASSVAATDTQYF.